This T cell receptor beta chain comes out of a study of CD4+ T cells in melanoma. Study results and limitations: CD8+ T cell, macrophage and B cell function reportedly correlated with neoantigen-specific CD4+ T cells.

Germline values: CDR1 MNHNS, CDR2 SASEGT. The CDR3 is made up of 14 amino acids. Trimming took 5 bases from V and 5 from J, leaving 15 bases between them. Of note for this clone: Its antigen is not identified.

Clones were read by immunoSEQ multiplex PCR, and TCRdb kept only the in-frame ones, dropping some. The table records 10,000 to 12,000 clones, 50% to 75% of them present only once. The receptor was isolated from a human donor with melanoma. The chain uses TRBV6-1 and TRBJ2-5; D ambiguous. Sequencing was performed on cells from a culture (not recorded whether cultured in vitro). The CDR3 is CASSLGPGAETQYF. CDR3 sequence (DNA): TGTGCCAGCAGTCTTGGACCGGGCGCGGAGACCCAGTACTTC.